These 24 T cell receptor beta chains originate from one sample sequenced in a study of blood T cell repertoires in COVID-19. Measured with immunoSEQ multiplex PCR; TCRdb has only the in-frame clones, and not every one. The sample includes 95,000 to 100,000 clones, approximately 84% of them seen just once. The sequencing sample was made of peripheral blood. Receptor source: a woman aged 80 or over with acute or convalescent COVID-19.

The J gene is TRBJ2-6, the V gene TRBV7-2, with D unclear. V lost 2 bases, J lost 8 bases, and 4 bases lay in between. CDR3 length equals 12 residues. In germline, CDR1 is SGHTA, CDR2 FQGNSA. The CDR3 spells CASSLFSNVLTF. The CDR3, as DNA: TGTGCCAGCAGCTTATTCTCCAACGTCCTGACTTTC.

This clone was seen once. The rearrangement links TRBV7-3 to TRBJ2-5; the match to TRBD2 covers 8 bases. The CDR3 consists of 13 residues. The germline gives CDR1 SGHTA, CDR2 FQGTGA. V lost 5 bases, J lost 5 bases, and 4 bases stayed unmatched. The chain's CDR3 is CASSPTGGETQYF. CDR3 DNA: TGTGCCAGCAGCCCAACGGGGGGGGAGACCCAGTACTTC. Together with reference TRBV7-3 and TRBJ2-5, the CDR3 gives the full variable domain: GAGVSQTPSNKVTEKGKYVELRCDPISGHTALYWYRQSLGQGPEFLIYFQGTGAADDSGLPNDRFFAVRPEGSVSTLKIQRTERGDSAVYLCASSPTGGETQYFGPGTRLLVL.

This clone was seen only a few times. The chain is built from TRBV4-1 and TRBJ2-3; 13 bases align to TRBD2. The CDR3 is 16 amino acids. V shed 6 bases and J 7 bases; nucleotides not matched to a gene: 10. Germline V gene data show CDR1 as MGHRA and CDR2 as YSYEKL. DNA of the CDR3: TGCGCCAGCAGAGGGACTAGCGGGGATGGGGGCTATACGCAGTATTTT. This codes for CASRGTSGDGGYTQYF.

The rearrangement links TRBV9 to TRBJ2-7; TRBD1 might be the D (6 bases). The germline CDR1 and CDR2 sequences are SGDLS and YYNGEE. CDR3 length: 14 amino acids. Trimming left V 0 bases short and J 6 bases short, with 13 bases between. CDR3 sequence (DNA): TGTGCCAGCAGCGTAGGGGGGCGAGGGTCCGAGCAGTACTTC. It specifies CASSVGGRGSEQYF.

The chain has TRBV7-2 and TRBJ1-4, with D perhaps TRBD1 (6 bases). The CDR3 has 16 residues. Germline-derived CDR1 and CDR2 are SGHTA and FQGNSA. The ends were cut back, 5 bases at V and 6 bases at J, with 19 bases in the middle. The CDR3 region has the DNA TGTGCCAGCAGCCTGAGGAGGACAGCTGGGGATGAAAAACTGTTTTTT. Translating it yields CASSLRRTAGDEKLFF. Drawing the rest from reference TRBV7-2 and TRBJ1-4, the complete variable domain is GAGVSQSPSNKVTEKGKDVELRCDPISGHTALYWYRQSLGQGLEFLIYFQGNSAPDKSGLPSDRFSAERTGGSVSTLTIQRTQQEDSAVYLCASSLRRTAGDEKLFFGSGTQLSVL.

This rearrangement joins TRBV5-1 to TRBJ2-5, with TRBD1 matching over 7 bases. Per germline, CDR1 SGHRS and CDR2 YFSETQ. This CDR3 contains 13 residues. The V and J ends lost 1 base and 4 bases, in that order; junction bases with no gene match: 1. The CDR3 DNA reads as TGCGCCAGCAGCTTGCCAGGGGGAGAGACCCAGTACTTC. Its translation is CASSLPGGETQYF. The full variable domain, its missing parts supplied by reference TRBV5-1 and TRBJ2-5, is KAGVTQTPRYLIKTRGQQVTLSCSPISGHRSVSWYQQTPGQGLQFLFEYFSETQRNKGNFPGRFSGRQFSNSRSEMNVSTLELGDSALYLCASSLPGGETQYFGPGTRLLVL.

V and J are TRBV7-3 and TRBJ1-1, with D possibly being TRBD1 (5 bases). V was trimmed by 5 bases and J by 0 bases, leaving 13 bases between them. The CDR3 has 15 residues. Germline CDR1 is SGHTA and CDR2 is FQGTGA. CDR3 region: CASSAQGLMNTEAFF. The DNA of the CDR3 is TGTGCCAGCAGCGCTCAGGGACTAATGAACACTGAAGCTTTCTTT.

The chain is built from TRBV19 and TRBJ2-5, with a weak D call TRBD2 (5 bases). Trimming took 4 bases from V and 7 from J, leaving 19 bases between them. The CDR3 extends over 15 amino acids. In germline, CDR1 is LNHDA, CDR2 SQIVND (reference sequence). The CDR3 region has the DNA TGTGCCAGTAGTACCAAGCGGACCCCCGGAGGGACCCAGTACTTC. Translating it yields CASSTKRTPGGTQYF.

This chain joins TRBV7-2 and TRBJ2-2, with a weak D call TRBD2 (7 bases). CDR1 is SGHTA and CDR2 is FQGNSA in the germline V gene. The CDR3 length is 16 residues. The ends were cut back, 1 base at V and 4 bases at J, with 13 bases in the middle. The chain's CDR3 is CASSLDLGGGTGELFF. The CDR3 coding sequence is TGTGCCAGCAGCTTAGATTTAGGGGGGGGCACCGGGGAGCTGTTTTTT.

This clone was counted once. V and J are TRBV4-2 and TRBJ2-1, with 8 bases identical to TRBD1. Germline V CDR1 and CDR2: LGHNA, YNFKEQ. The CDR3 has 17 amino acids. Losses at the gene ends were 4 bases for V and 7 bases for J; bases not matched to a gene: 15. CDR3 bases: TGTGCCAGCAGCCTCCTCCCGGGACAGGCCATGGGGAATGAGCAGTTCTTC. It is translated as CASSLLPGQAMGNEQFF.

This chain links TRBV10-3 with TRBJ1-2, with D possibly matching TRBD1 (5 bases). The CDR3 contains 14 residues. The germline V gene has CDR1 ENHRY and CDR2 SYGVKD. Between the trimmed V and J ends, which lost 7 bases and 0 bases, there was a span of 12 bases. CDR3 nucleotides: TGTGCCATCAACCAGGGAGGGGCTAACTATGGCTACACCTTC. Translating gives CAINQGGANYGYTF.

This clone was picked up a small number of times. The chain has TRBV6-2 or TRBV6-3 and TRBJ2-5, with 7 positions matching TRBD1. V trimming: 2 bases; J trimming: 2 bases; junction bases outside the gene matches: 8. The CDR3 totals 16 residues. In germline, CDR1 is MNHEY, CDR2 SVGEGT. The CDR3 coding sequence is TGTGCCAGCAGTTACCCGGGACAGCCGACGCAAGAGACCCAGTACTTC. Amino acids: CASSYPGQPTQETQYF.

The rearrangement uses TRBV6-5 and TRBJ1-1; D remains ambiguous. Trimming stripped 0 bases from V and 1 base from J, with 3 bases between. Germline values: CDR1 MNHEY, CDR2 SVGAGI. The CDR3 length is 13 residues. The CDR3 loop reads CASSYSRNTEAFF. In nucleotides, the CDR3 is TGTGCCAGCAGTTACTCGAGGAACACTGAAGCTTTCTTT.

This clone appeared a few times. The V call is TRBV9, the J call TRBJ2-3; the match to TRBD2 covers 12 bases. Germline V gene sequence: CDR1 SGDLS, CDR2 YYNGEE. CDR3 size: 18 residues. The junction had 13 bases not matched to a gene; V was cut back by 4 bases and J by 4 bases. For the CDR3, the DNA is TGTGCCAGCAGCCCACCCAATAAACTAGCGGGGGGTCCAGATACGCAGTATTTT. Translated, it gives CASSPPNKLAGGPDTQYF. The variable domain in full, with the rest retrieved from reference TRBV9 and TRBJ2-3, is DSGVTQTPKHLITATGQRVTLRCSPRSGDLSVYWYQQSLDQGLQFLIQYYNGEERAKGNILERFSAQQFPDLHSELNLSSLELGDSALYFCASSPPNKLAGGPDTQYFGPGTRLTVL.

The chain joins TRBV12-3 or TRBV12-4 to TRBJ2-1, with 10 nucleotides matching TRBD1. V was clipped by 1 base and J by 15 bases; unmatched bases: 6. This CDR3 has 13 residues. CDR3 bases: TGTGCCAGCAGTTTAGGGACAGGGGGTCGTCTGTTCTTC. This translates into CASSLGTGGRLFF.

V usage is TRBV5-1 and J usage is TRBJ1-2; 8 bases are a match to TRBD1. With V trimmed by 0 bases and J by 3 bases, 4 bases remained unmatched. The CDR3 runs to 15 residues. In germline, CDR1 is SGHRS, CDR2 YFSETQ. The DNA of the CDR3 is TGCGCCAGCAGCTTGGCCCCGACAGGGGACTATGGCTACACCTTC. Translating gives CASSLAPTGDYGYTF.

This clone has a single count. CDR3 nucleotide sequence: TGTGCCTGGTCGAGCGTCAGGACAGGTGATGGCTACACCTTC. This codes for CAWSSVRTGDGYTF. The J gene is TRBJ1-2, the V gene TRBV30; 7 nucleotides line up with TRBD1. V lost 5 bases to trimming and J lost 6 bases; unmatched junction nucleotides: 12. The CDR3 covers 14 residues. The germline V gene encodes CDR1 GTSNPN and CDR2 SVGIG (reference sequence).

V usage is TRBV7-2 and J usage is TRBJ1-1; maybe TRBD1 (6 bases). The CDR3 has 16 amino acids. The germline CDR1 and CDR2 sequences are SGHTA and FQGNSA. V was shortened by 1 base and J by 5 bases, with 17 bases between the two germline ends. The CDR3 protein is CASSLVGGAGGTEAFF. CDR3 DNA sequence: TGTGCCAGCAGCTTAGTCGGGGGGGCCGGAGGGACTGAAGCTTTCTTT.

The CDR3 region is CASSQIARRRNYGYTF. Written as DNA, the CDR3 is TGTGCCAGCAGCCAAATAGCCAGAAGAAGGAACTATGGCTACACCTTC. The chain joins TRBV11-2 to TRBJ1-2; no clear D. This CDR3 comprises 16 residues. Germline lookup yields CDR1 SGHAT and CDR2 FQNNGV. V lost 5 bases and J 2 bases, leaving 18 bases between the germline ends.

This clone was seen once. The chain couples TRBV2 to TRBJ2-1; D is ambiguous. From germline, CDR1 is SNHLY and CDR2 FYNNEI. CDR3 length equals 9 residues. Trimming removed 7 bases from V and 9 bases from J, with 4 bases in between. The CDR3 here is CASTGEQFF. The CDR3 bases are TGTGCCAGCACGGGTGAGCAGTTCTTC.

CDR3: CASMEPGHRNTIYF. CDR3 sequence (DNA): TGTGCCAGTATGGAGCCGGGACACCGAAACACCATATATTTT. The genes are TRBV19 and TRBJ1-3; weak D call: TRBD1 (6 bases). The CDR3 runs to 14 residues. V gave up 7 bases and J gave up 5 bases, with 15 bases separating them. Looked up from germline, CDR1 is LNHDA and CDR2 is SQIVND (reference sequence).

The V and J genes are TRBV7-9 and TRBJ1-3; D perhaps matches TRBD1 (6 bases). The V and J ends lost 4 bases and 1 base respectively, with 11 bases between them. The CDR3 extends over 15 amino acids. Germline V gene sequence: CDR1 SEHNR, CDR2 FQNEAQ (reference sequence). The CDR3 DNA follows: TGTGCCAGCAGCTCTGACAGGAATTCTGGAAACACCATATATTTT. Its protein product is CASSSDRNSGNTIYF.

This clone occurred a few times. CDR3 region: CASSRQDTEQYV. CDR3 nucleotide sequence: TGTGCCAGCTCACGGCAGGACACCGAGCAGTACGTC. This chain connects TRBV18 to TRBJ2-7, with D maybe TRBD1 (5 bases). The CDR3 totals 12 residues. Germline V gene sequence: CDR1 KGHSH, CDR2 LQKENI. V was shortened by 4 bases and J by 6 bases, with 10 bases between the two germline ends.

The CDR3 spells CASSVGLAGFQETQYF. As DNA, the CDR3 is TGTGCCAGCAGCGTAGGTTTAGCGGGGTTCCAAGAGACCCAGTACTTC. The chain recombines TRBV9 with TRBJ2-5; TRBD2 matches at 8 bases. The germline gives CDR1 SGDLS, CDR2 YYNGEE. The junction had 5 bases not matched to a gene; V was cut back by 0 bases and J by 1 base. CDR3 length: 16 amino acids.